This TCR beta chain is from a study of blood T cell repertoires in COVID-19. Study information: Some COVID-19 samples were acute and others convalescent; all came from the United States, Italy and Spain. T cells, B-cell-depleted T cells, or PBMCs supplied cDNA or gDNA.

Trimming cost V 7 bases and J 9 bases; bases outside gene matches: 10. In germline, CDR1 is ENHRY, CDR2 SYGVKD. This CDR3 region has 14 residues. As handled by the study authors: Estimates of nucleated cell counts were drawn from the amplification of reference gene primers. Sequenced by immunoSEQ multiplex PCR; TCRdb stores in-frame clones only, minus some. The D gene and trimming were derived from the DNA, and the V and J assignments and clone size from that table. The sample includes roughly 23,000 clones, approximately 92% seen only once; the top ten take around 3.2%. The chain has TRBV10-3 and TRBJ2-1, with TRBD2 identical over 9 bases. The sequence came from a woman aged 70-85 years with active COVID-19. Sequencing input: peripheral blood. DNA for the CDR3: TGTGCCATCACCCAGGCTAGCGGGAACGGTGAGCAGTTCTTC. Protein: CAITQASGNGEQFF.